The 27 T cell receptor beta chains in this list originate from one sample, sequenced in a study of OX40 agonist ivuxolimab in advanced cancers. Data came from immunoSEQ multiplex PCR; TCRdb stores just in-frame clones and leaves some out. Of fewer than 65,000 clones in the sample, around nine tenths were seen once. Source: CD4+ or CD8+ T cells sorted from blood, taken in a trial of the OX40 agonist ivuxolimab. Every receptor here comes from an adult with an advanced solid tumor such as melanoma, head and neck, liver or kidney cancer.

This chain uses TRBV5-1 with TRBJ1-6; a possible D gene is TRBD1 (6 bases). The germline gives CDR1 SGHRS, CDR2 YFSETQ. V was clipped by 4 bases and J by 4 bases, with 12 bases between them. The CDR3 is 15 residues long. CDR3 loop: CASSPRTEYNSPLHF. CDR3 coding DNA: TGCGCCAGCAGCCCTCGGACAGAATATAATTCACCCCTCCACTTT.

This chain uses TRBV5-1 with TRBJ2-7; TRBD1 agrees at 10 bases. V lost 0 bases to trimming and J lost 2 bases; unmatched junction nucleotides: 2. This CDR3 contains 15 residues. Germline V gene lookup returns CDR1 SGHRS and CDR2 YFSETQ. CDR3 sequence reads: CASSLGQGATYEQYF. The CDR3 DNA follows: TGCGCCAGCAGCTTGGGACAGGGGGCGACCTACGAGCAGTACTTC.

About this clone itself: This same CDR3 is encoded by further DNA sequences in the sample. This chain joins TRBV7-3 and TRBJ2-5; D gene ambiguous. The CDR3 length is 13 residues. Germline CDR1 and CDR2: SGHTA and FQGTGA. V lost 1 base, J lost 2 bases, and 5 bases lay in between. CDR3 in DNA: TGTGCCAGCAGCTTAAGACCACAAGAGACCCAGTACTTC. This codes for CASSLRPQETQYF.

The chain uses TRBV5-1 and TRBJ2-5; a weak D match, TRBD1 (5 bases). Germline lookup yields CDR1 SGHRS and CDR2 YFSETQ. The V end was cut by 1 base, the J end by 1 base, with 8 bases between. The length of the CDR3 is 14 residues. The CDR3 coding sequence is TGCGCCAGCAGCTTGAGCCAGGGCCAAGAGACCCAGTACTTC. It translates to CASSLSQGQETQYF.

The chain has TRBV21-1 and TRBJ1-5. TRBV21-1 is described as a pseudogene. The CDR3 has 19 residues. In DNA form, the CDR3 reads TGTGCCAGCAGCAAAGTCCCCGCAGGGGAGGCTTATAGCAATCAGCCCCAGCATTTT. This translates into CASSKVPAGEAYSNQPQHF.

The chain links TRBV10-3 to TRBJ1-1; tentative D call: TRBD1 (5 bases). The CDR3 is 13 amino acids. V was clipped by 4 bases and J by 4 bases, with 10 bases between them. Germline-derived CDR1 and CDR2 are ENHRY and SYGVKD. CDR3 in DNA: TGTGCCATCAGTGGACCGGGGGGCACTGAAGCTTTCTTT. Protein sequence: CAISGPGGTEAFF.

The chain uses TRBV4-2 and TRBJ1-3; tentatively, D is TRBD1 (5 bases). Trimming left V 1 base short and J 0 bases short, with 13 bases between. Germline CDR1 is LGHNA and CDR2 is YNFKEQ. This CDR3 is 17 amino acids long. Written as DNA, the CDR3 is TGTGCCAGCAGCCAAGGAATCACAGGCTCCTCTGGAAACACCATATATTTT. It yields the protein CASSQGITGSSGNTIYF.

The CDR3 loop is CASSDYSLELSETQYF. The CDR3 nucleotides read TGTGCCAGCAGTGATTACAGTCTAGAACTATCAGAGACCCAGTACTTC. This chain uses TRBV6-1 with TRBJ2-5; no reliable D call. Trimming removed 3 bases at V and 4 bases at J, with 18 bases between. Germline V gives CDR1 MNHNS, CDR2 SASEGT. CDR3 length: 16 residues.

This chain connects TRBV7-2 to TRBJ2-1, with 9 bases lining up with TRBD2. Germline V gene sequence: CDR1 SGHTA, CDR2 FQGNSA. Trimming took 8 bases from V and 7 from J; bases not matched to a gene: 12. The CDR3 totals 15 residues. The CDR3 region has the DNA TGTGCCAGCGGAGAGGCGGGAGGGCCTGGAAATGAGCAGTTCTTC. The encoded protein is CASGEAGGPGNEQFF.

The CDR3 here is CASSHAGIGTGELFF. In DNA form, the CDR3 reads TGTGCCAGCAGCCATGCCGGGATTGGGACCGGGGAGCTGTTTTTT. The rearrangement joins TRBV7-8 to TRBJ2-2; D may be TRBD2 (5 bases). Germline CDR1 SGHVS, CDR2 FQNEAQ. V was trimmed by 5 bases and J by 5 bases, leaving 15 bases between them. There are 15 residues in the CDR3.

This chain uses TRBV19 with TRBJ1-2; D perhaps matches TRBD1 (6 bases). The CDR3 is made up of 15 amino acids. Germline lookup yields CDR1 LNHDA and CDR2 SQIVND (reference sequence). V was trimmed by 0 bases and J by 3 bases, leaving 11 bases between them. CDR3 nucleotide sequence: TGTGCCAGTAGTATAGATTCGAGGACAGACTATGGCTACACCTTC. This gives the protein CASSIDSRTDYGYTF.

The chain recombines TRBV18 with TRBJ1-3, with 7 bases matching TRBD1. V was clipped by 3 bases and J by 1 base; unmatched bases: 6. This CDR3 spans 16 amino acids. Germline CDR1 is KGHSH and CDR2 is LQKENI. In nucleotides, the CDR3 is TGTGCCAGCTCACCGGGGTCAGGGGGATCTGGAAACACCATATATTTT. It encodes CASSPGSGGSGNTIYF.

The chain couples TRBV28 to TRBJ2-1; tentative D call: TRBD1 (5 bases). The CDR3 is made up of 14 amino acids. CDR1 and CDR2 from the germline V gene are MDHEN and SYDVKM. V was pared by 6 bases and J by 1 base, with 10 bases between. CDR3: CASSSKGSYNEQFF. Here the CDR3 DNA reads TGTGCCAGCAGCTCGAAGGGGTCCTACAATGAGCAGTTCTTC.

The chain carries TRBV7-3 and TRBJ2-2; D unresolved. CDR1 is SGHTA and CDR2 is FQGTGA in the germline V gene. Trimming removed 4 bases at V and 4 bases at J, with 7 bases between. The CDR3 has 13 amino acids. The CDR3 sequence is CASSSDRTGELFF. The CDR3 DNA follows: TGTGCCAGCAGCTCGGACCGCACCGGGGAGCTGTTTTTT. Using reference TRBV7-3 and TRBJ2-2 for the parts outside the CDR3, the full variable domain is GAGVSQTPSNKVTEKGKYVELRCDPISGHTALYWYRQSLGQGPEFLIYFQGTGAADDSGLPNDRFFAVRPEGSVSTLKIQRTERGDSAVYLCASSSDRTGELFFGEGSRLTVL.

In DNA form, the CDR3 reads TGTGCCAGCGGCGGGACACCGGGCACTGAAGCTTTCTTT. This translates into CASGGTPGTEAFF. V gene TRBV28 combines with J gene TRBJ1-1; TRBD1 is a possible D gene (6 bases). With 8 bases removed from V and 4 bases from J, the gap between germline ends came to 14 bases. This CDR3 spans 13 amino acids. Per the germline V gene, CDR1 is MDHEN and CDR2 is SYDVKM.

The chain couples TRBV28 to TRBJ2-7, with D possibly being TRBD1 (6 bases). Germline V gives CDR1 MDHEN, CDR2 SYDVKM. The CDR3 totals 14 residues. Trimming cost V 8 bases and J 1 base, with 15 bases left between them. The CDR3 loop reads CASSPGTLSYEQYF. The CDR3 DNA sequence: TGTGCCAGCTCACCCGGGACACTATCCTACGAGCAGTACTTC.

The CDR3 nucleotides are TGCGCCAGCAGTGGGGGGACAGCCTCCTACAATGAGCAGTTCTTC. This codes for CASSGGTASYNEQFF. The rearrangement links TRBV10-2 to TRBJ2-1, with 7 bases that match TRBD1. The CDR3 is 15 amino acids. V lost 4 bases, J lost 0 bases, and 3 bases stayed unmatched. In germline, CDR1 is WSHSY, CDR2 SAAADI.

The rearrangement uses TRBV5-4 and TRBJ1-5; perhaps TRBD1 as D (5 bases). V lost 4 bases to trimming and J lost 2 bases, with 13 bases between them. Per germline, CDR1 SGHNT and CDR2 YYREEE (reference sequence). This CDR3 is 15 amino acids long. This CDR3 is CASSDGTFGNQPQHF. The DNA of the CDR3 is TGTGCCAGCAGCGACGGGACGTTTGGCAATCAGCCCCAGCATTTT.

Written as DNA, the CDR3 is TGTGCCAGCAGCTTAGGGTCGGGATTCTCCTACGAGCAGTACTTC. Its translation is CASSLGSGFSYEQYF. The chain has TRBV7-9 and TRBJ2-7; the D gene is possibly TRBD2 (5 bases). Trimming shortened V by 1 base and J by 0 bases, and 10 bases separated the two germline ends. Germline CDR1 is SEHNR and CDR2 is FQNEAQ (reference sequence). This CDR3 has 15 residues. Filled out from reference TRBV7-9 and TRBJ2-7, the complete variable domain reads DTGVSQNPRHKITKRGQNVTFRCDPISEHNRLYWYRQTLGQGPEFLTYFQNEAQLEKSRLLSDRFSAERPKGSFSTLEIQRTEQGDSAMYLCASSLGSGFSYEQYFGPGTRLTVT.

As regards this clone: This CDR3 is also generated by other DNA sequences in the sample. The V and J genes are TRBV5-1 and TRBJ2-2; perhaps TRBD1 as D (5 bases). CDR3 length: 13 residues. V was clipped by 1 base and J by 4 bases, with 5 bases between them. CDR1 and CDR2 from the germline V gene are SGHRS and YFSETQ. CDR3 sequence reads: CASSLQGTGELFF. The CDR3 nucleotides read TGCGCCAGCAGCTTGCAGGGCACCGGGGAGCTGTTTTTT.

The chain is built from TRBV6-5 and TRBJ1-2, with D possibly matching TRBD1 (5 bases). V was clipped by 0 bases and J by 4 bases, with 12 bases between them. The length of the CDR3 is 15 residues. CDR1 is MNHEY, CDR2 SVGAGI, per germline. CDR3 in DNA: TGTGCCAGCAGTTACTCGGGGGGAGGGAGCTATGGCTACACCTTC. Protein: CASSYSGGGSYGYTF.

The J gene is TRBJ1-1, the V gene TRBV6-5; maybe TRBD1 (6 bases). This CDR3 is built from 12 residues. The germline CDR1 and CDR2 sequences are MNHEY and SVGAGI. V lost 6 bases to trimming and J lost 11 bases, with 16 bases between them. The CDR3 loop reads CASRPQGGKAFF. The CDR3 DNA follows: TGTGCCAGCAGACCACAGGGAGGGAAGGCTTTCTTT.

V is TRBV6-1 and J is TRBJ2-3; 11 positions match TRBD2. CDR1 and CDR2 from the germline V gene are MNHNS and SASEGT. This CDR3 is 19 amino acids long. V was pared by 0 bases and J by 0 bases, with 8 bases of the junction left unmatched. CDR3 coding DNA: TGTGCCAGCAGTGAAGCGGGGATGGGGACTAGCGGTAGCACAGATACGCAGTATTTT. This encodes CASSEAGMGTSGSTDTQYF.

This chain uses TRBV27 with TRBJ1-5; TRBD1 agrees at 10 bases. The CDR3 length is 17 residues. J gave up 0 bases and V 8 bases, and 10 bases lay outside the gene matches. CDR1 MNHEY and CDR2 SMNVEV come from the germline V gene (reference sequence). CDR3 nucleotides: TGTGCCAGCGCCTCACTGACAGGGGGCTATAGCAATCAGCCCCAGCATTTT. Protein: CASASLTGGYSNQPQHF.

This chain links TRBV6-4 with TRBJ2-3, with a weak D call TRBD2 (6 bases). The CDR3 sequence is 14 residues long. CDR1 and CDR2 from the germline V gene are MRHNA and SNTAGT. The V end lost 0 bases, the J end lost 9 bases, and 13 bases lay between the germline ends. CDR3: CASSDSLARPTQYF. CDR3 sequence (DNA): TGTGCCAGCAGTGACTCCCTAGCGAGGCCCACGCAGTATTTT.

J is TRBJ2-3 and V is TRBV28; D ambiguous. This CDR3 is 15 amino acids long. The V end was cut by 2 bases, the J end by 1 base, with 10 bases between. Germline assignment: CDR1 MDHEN and CDR2 SYDVKM. The CDR3 region has the DNA TGTGCCAGCAGTTTAAACCCCCCGGGCACAGATACGCAGTATTTT. It yields the protein CASSLNPPGTDTQYF.

The chain combines TRBV28 with TRBJ2-3, with D possibly TRBD1 on 6 matching bases. The germline gives CDR1 MDHEN, CDR2 SYDVKM. Deletions cut 5 bases from V and 0 bases from J, with 9 bases between. CDR3 length: 14 amino acids. CDR3 sequence reads: CASSKTGSTDTQYF. The CDR3 nucleotides are TGTGCCAGCAGTAAAACAGGGAGCACAGATACGCAGTATTTT.